The 5 T cell receptor beta chains given below trace back to one sample, sequenced in a study of blood T cells in healthy people across ages. A second PCR, run for about 7 to 11 cycles, used a sample-barcoded 5' primer plus a J-beta primer mix. One entry per CDR3 protein, called by TCRdb with MiXCR from the 5' RACE reads. The sample carries some 920,000 distinct CDR3 sequences, 45% to 60% recorded once. What was sequenced was blood. The receptors were sampled from a woman aged 55-70 years in good health.

The rearrangement joins TRBV20-1 to TRBJ2-3; the D call may be TRBD1 or TRBD2 (5 bases each). This CDR3 region has 15 residues. The V and J ends lost 3 bases and 0 bases respectively, with 13 bases between them. Germline V lookup: CDR1 DFQATT, CDR2 SNEGSKA (reference sequence). CDR3 coding DNA: TGCAGTGCTAGCTCCCTCAGGGACAGCACAGATACGCAGTATTTT. Protein sequence: CSASSLRDSTDTQYF.

The chain is built from TRBV4-2 and TRBJ2-3; 7 positions match TRBD2. The CDR3 runs 15 residues. V was clipped by 2 bases and J by 4 bases; unmatched bases: 6. CDR1 is LGHNA and CDR2 is YNFKEQ in the germline V gene. The CDR3 here is CASSQFSSGADTQYF. The CDR3 bases are TGTGCCAGCAGCCAATTCTCTAGCGGCGCAGATACGCAGTATTTT.

This clonotype was counted between two and nine times. The chain couples TRBV2 to TRBJ2-7; the match to TRBD2 covers 10 bases. Trimming cost V 6 bases and J 6 bases; bases outside gene matches: 11. Germline V gene lookup returns CDR1 SNHLY and CDR2 FYNNEI. The CDR3 totals 15 residues. The CDR3 DNA sequence: TGTGCCAGCAGCCCCGGGGTAGCGGGAGGATCCGAGCAGTACTTC. Protein sequence: CASSPGVAGGSEQYF.

The chain links TRBV29-1 to TRBJ1-2; D remains unclear. This CDR3 comprises 13 residues. Germline CDR1 and CDR2: SQVTM and ANQGSEA. V gave up 6 bases and J gave up 7 bases, with 18 bases separating them. The CDR3 sequence: CSVPGPPLLGYTF. Here the CDR3 DNA reads TGCAGCGTGCCGGGCCCCCCTCTTCTTGGCTACACCTTC.

The rearrangement uses TRBV7-2 and TRBJ1-2; D is ambiguous. Trimming took 4 bases from V and 7 from J, leaving 10 bases between them. The germline CDR1 and CDR2 sequences are SGHTA and FQGNSA. The CDR3 sequence is 12 residues long. The CDR3 sequence is CASSSLETGYTF. Here the CDR3 DNA reads TGTGCCAGCAGCTCCCTAGAGACTGGCTACACCTTC.